This TCR beta chain was recorded in a study of patients and donors after allogeneic stem cell transplantation. Germline V CDR1 and CDR2: ENHRY, SYGVKD. The CDR3 consists of 14 residues. The ends lost 6 bases at V and 5 bases at J; junction bases unmatched: 5. TCRdb processed the RT-PCR reads anew with MiXCR; each CDR3 protein has one entry. The sample includes some 880,000 distinct CDR3 sequences, 18% of them seen just once. This receptor was identified in a human donor who was either an allogeneic HSCT recipient or a stem cell or donor lymphocyte infusion donor (not recorded which). It is not recorded whose cells these are; they may come from a transplant donor. This chain connects TRBV10-3 to TRBJ2-3, with 10 bases that match TRBD2. Sequenced: blood, either unsorted or a sorted T cell fraction (not recorded which). CDR3 in amino acids: CAIRKRGGLDTQYF. The DNA for the CDR3 is TGTGCCATCAGAAAGCGGGGGGGTCTAGATACGCAGTATTTT.